This T cell receptor (beta chain) was profiled in a study of response to subunit inactivated influenza vaccine. The study, taken as a whole, reports: After each seasonal influenza vaccination, few new T cells are recruited, the authors suggested.

One entry per CDR3 protein, called by TCRdb with MiXCR from the RT-PCR reads. In the table there are roughly 150,000 distinct CDR3 sequences, under 13% of which are singletons. Remarks on this clonotype: The antigen remains undetermined.

Per the germline V gene, CDR1 is MGHRA and CDR2 is YSYEKL. The CDR3 has 15 residues. The V gene lost 2 bases and the J gene lost 8 bases, with 18 bases spanning the gap. This specimen was non-naive T cells sorted from PBMCs, taken around seven weeks after vaccination. The gene calls are TRBV4-1 and TRBJ1-2; D ambiguous. The clonotype originates from a man aged 50-60 years who received an inactivated influenza vaccine. The CDR3 bases are TGCGCCAGCAGCCAAAACAACTGGTACAGTGAAGGCTACACCTTC. As protein: CASSQNNWYSEGYTF.